This T cell receptor beta chain was sequenced during a study of T-cell reconstitution after alpha-beta-depleted transplantation in children. Study observations and caveats: Most T-cell counts and diversity one year after the transplant came from T cells that were newly produced. Elevated TCRbeta diversity at day 60 was traced, in some patients, to surviving recipient T cells and thymic progenitors. The study reportedly traced alpha-beta T cells about two months after transplant to several hundred expanded graft clones.

Library preparation (for TCRbeta) was performed with unique molecular identifiers. One entry per CDR3 protein, called by TCRdb with MiXCR from the PCR reads. The sample has about 460,000 distinct CDR3 sequences, about an eighth seen once; the top ten hold 14%. The CDR3 is 16 residues long. CDR1 is MDHEN and CDR2 is SYDVKM in the germline V gene. Trimming took 4 bases from V and 2 from J, leaving 16 bases between them. Comments on this clonotype: The target antigen is unknown.

The specimen was PBMCs, mostly from graft donor cells, collected 180 days after TCRalphabeta/CD19-depleted stem cell transplant. The TCR originated in a female patient aged 2-9 years who had a stem cell transplant for aplastic anemia, so the T cells may come from the graft donor. The rearrangement joins TRBV28 to TRBJ2-3; D possibly corresponds to TRBD2 (7 bases). The CDR3 here is CASSSPRGASTDTQYF. CDR3 coding DNA: TGTGCCAGCAGTTCCCCCCGGGGGGCCTCCACAGATACGCAGTATTTT. The full variable domain, rest sourced from reference TRBV28 and TRBJ2-3, is DVKVTQSSRYLVKRTGEKVFLECVQDMDHENMFWYRQDPGLGLRLIYFSYDVKMKEKGDIPEGYSVSREKKERFSLILESASTNQTSMYLCASSSPRGASTDTQYFGPGTRLTVL.